These T cell receptor beta chains were read from a single sample in a study of blood T cell repertoires in COVID-19. The table came from immunoSEQ multiplex PCR; TCRdb's copy has only in-frame clones and leaves some out. Among approximately 200,000 clones listed, approximately 90% were seen once. The sequenced sample was peripheral blood. These receptors were taken from a man in his 60s who had recovered from COVID-19. The CDR3 runs from the conserved cysteine through the conserved F or W. D genes are given only for firm matches. Not every row has a clone size; where given, it reads once, few, many or a size class.

J gene,V gene,D gene,clone size,CDR3 protein,CDR3 DNA
TRBJ1-5,TRBV19,NA,once,CASSSLTVAPQHF,TGTGCCAGTAGTTCCCTGACAGTGGCGCCCCAGCATTTT
TRBJ1-3,TRBV5-1,NA,few,CASSPQQGPGNTIYF,TGCGCCAGCAGCCCGCAACAGGGACCTGGAAACACCATATATTTT
TRBJ1-1,TRBV5-1,NA,NA,CASSYSPGEGNTEAFF,TGCGCCAGCAGCTACTCCCCTGGTGAGGGGAACACTGAAGCTTTCTTT
TRBJ2-7,TRBV29-1,NA,NA,CSVGLTGILHEQYF,TGCAGCGTTGGACTAACAGGGATTCTACACGAGCAGTACTTC
TRBJ1-1,TRBV7-2,TRBD1,NA,CASSLDRGTEAFF,TGTGCCAGCAGCTTAGACAGGGGCACTGAAGCTTTCTTT
TRBJ1-5,TRBV19,NA,NA,CASSSAEGRWQPQHF,TGTGCCAGTAGTTCCGCGGAGGGGCGCTGGCAGCCCCAGCATTTT
TRBJ2-2,TRBV19,NA,NA,CASSIGGMNTGELFF,TGTGCCAGTAGTATAGGCGGGATGAACACCGGGGAGCTGTTTTTT
TRBJ2-7,TRBV9,TRBD1,NA,CASSPRTGLSEQYF,TGTGCCAGCAGCCCCCGGACAGGGTTGTCCGAGCAGTACTTC
TRBJ1-3,TRBV11-2,NA,NA,CASSFSREGNTIYF,TGTGCCAGCAGCTTCTCCCGGGAAGGAAACACCATATATTTT
TRBJ2-4,TRBV6-5,NA,NA,CASSDSGVVGIQYF,TGTGCCAGCAGTGACTCAGGAGTGGTGGGCATTCAGTACTTC
TRBJ1-1,TRBV10-3,NA,NA,CAISPTVENTEAFF,TGTGCCATCAGTCCGACAGTAGAGAACACTGAAGCTTTCTTT
TRBJ1-3,TRBV12-3/TRBV12-4,TRBD1,NA,CASRQGAGNTIYF,TGTGCCAGCAGGCAGGGGGCTGGAAACACCATATATTTT